One TCR beta chain is described in this entry. The PCR had 60 Vbeta and 13 Jbeta primers. The method was immunoSEQ multiplex PCR; TCRdb's version includes in-frame clones alone and lacks a portion of them. The sample records around 140,000 clones, over 70% being singletons. These data belong to a study of cytomegalovirus exposure and HLA in healthy donors. Sample: PBMCs. The receptor's source is a man aged 35 to 55 in good health and CMV-seronegative.

The CDR3 region has the DNA TGTGCCAGCACCAGACAATCGACAGGGATGAACACTGAAGCTTTCTTT. Translating it yields CASTRQSTGMNTEAFF. This chain uses TRBV21-1 with TRBJ1-1; the table's D call, TRBD1, was not checked against the DNA. TRBV21-1 is given as a pseudogene. The CDR3 runs 16 residues.